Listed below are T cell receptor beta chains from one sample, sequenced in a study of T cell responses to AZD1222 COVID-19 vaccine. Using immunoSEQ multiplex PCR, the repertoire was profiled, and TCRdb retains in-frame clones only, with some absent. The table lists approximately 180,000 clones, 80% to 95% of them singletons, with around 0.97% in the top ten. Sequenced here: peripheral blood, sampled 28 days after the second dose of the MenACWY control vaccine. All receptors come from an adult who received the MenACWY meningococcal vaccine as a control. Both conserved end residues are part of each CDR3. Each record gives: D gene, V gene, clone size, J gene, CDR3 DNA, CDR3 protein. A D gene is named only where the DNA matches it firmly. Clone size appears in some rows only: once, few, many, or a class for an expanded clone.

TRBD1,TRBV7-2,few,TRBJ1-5,TGTGCCAGCAGCTACCAAGGACAGGGGGCAAGACAGCCCCAGCATTTT,CASSYQGQGARQPQHF
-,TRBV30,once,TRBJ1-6,TGTGCCTCCCAAGGGCAACCCAATTCACCCCTCCACTTT,CASQGQPNSPLHF
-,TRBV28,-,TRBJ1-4,TGTGCCAGCCTTTCGACTGCAACTAATGAAAAACTGTTTTTT,CASLSTATNEKLFF
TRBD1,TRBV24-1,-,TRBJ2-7,TGTGCCACCAGGGACAGGGCGGACGAGCAGTACTTC,CATRDRADEQYF
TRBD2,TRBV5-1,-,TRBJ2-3,TGCGCCAGCAGCTCATTCCCGGGACTAGCGGACAGCACAGATACGCAGTATTTT,CASSSFPGLADSTDTQYF
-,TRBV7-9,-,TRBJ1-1,TGTGCCAGCAGCTTAGCCACTGAAGCTTTCTTT,CASSLATEAFF
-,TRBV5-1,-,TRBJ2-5,TGCGCCAGCAGCTTGGCCGCTGAGACCCAGTACTTC,CASSLAAETQYF
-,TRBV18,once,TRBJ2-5,TGTGCCAGCTCACCACGGCTCGGGGGAATGGAGACCCAGTACTTC,CASSPRLGGMETQYF
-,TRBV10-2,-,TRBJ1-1,TGCGCCAGCAGAGAGGGGTTCCGGGACACTGAAGCTTTCTTT,CASREGFRDTEAFF
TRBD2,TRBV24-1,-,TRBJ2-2,TGTGCCACCAGTGACCCACTAGCGGGGGGCCTCACCGGGGAGCTGTTTTTT,CATSDPLAGGLTGELFF
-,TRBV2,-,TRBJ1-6,TGTGCCAGCAGGGCCGACCAGGGAAATCAGTCACCCCTCCACTTT,CASRADQGNQSPLHF
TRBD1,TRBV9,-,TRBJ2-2,TGTGCCAGCAGCACCCGGGACAGCGGGGAGCTGTTTTTT,CASSTRDSGELFF
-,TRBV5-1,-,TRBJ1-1,TGCGCCAGCAGCCGTACACAGAACACTGAAGCTTTCTTT,CASSRTQNTEAFF
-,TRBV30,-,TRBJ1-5,TGTGCCTGGAGTCACGGGGCTGGGGGGATGAGCAATCAGCCCCAGCATTTT,CAWSHGAGGMSNQPQHF
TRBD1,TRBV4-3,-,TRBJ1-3,TGCGCCAGCAGCCAGGGACAGTTCTCTGGAAACACCATATATTTT,CASSQGQFSGNTIYF
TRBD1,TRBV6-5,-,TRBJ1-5,TGTGCCAGCAGTTCCCCCGGGACAGGGAATCAGCCCCAGCATTTT,CASSSPGTGNQPQHF
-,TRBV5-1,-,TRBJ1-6,TGCGCCAGCAGCGGAACCTCCGGGACGAATAATTCACCCCTCCACTTT,CASSGTSGTNNSPLHF
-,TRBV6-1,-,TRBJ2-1,TGTGCCAGCAGTGAAGCCCCGAGGGGGGGCTCTGAGCAGTTCTTC,CASSEAPRGGSEQFF
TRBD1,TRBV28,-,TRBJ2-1,TGTGCCAGCAGTGCCGGGACAGGGGGCCCGATACGTCCCAATGAGCAGTTCTTC,CASSAGTGGPIRPNEQFF
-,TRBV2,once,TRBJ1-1,TGTGCCAGCAGCCCTAACGGGAGATCCACTGAAGCTTTCTTT,CASSPNGRSTEAFF
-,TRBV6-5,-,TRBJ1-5,TGTGCCAGCAGGCGGGACTTAAATCCCAATCAGCCCCAGCATTTT,CASRRDLNPNQPQHF
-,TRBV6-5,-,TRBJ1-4,TGTGCCAGCAGTCGGCAGGGCGGTGAAAAACTGTTTTTT,CASSRQGGEKLFF
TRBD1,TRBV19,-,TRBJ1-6,TGTGCCACTCTCGATGGAGGGGGCAGGTCACCCCTCCACTTT,CATLDGGGRSPLHF
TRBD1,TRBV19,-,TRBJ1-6,TGTGCCAGTAGTTTCCCAGGACAGGTGAATTCACCCCTCCACTTT,CASSFPGQVNSPLHF
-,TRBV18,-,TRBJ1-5,TGTGCCAGCTCACCACCGGGAGCCGTCCAGCCCCAGCATTTT,CASSPPGAVQPQHF
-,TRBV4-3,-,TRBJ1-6,TGCGCCAGCAGCCACCCCGGATCACCCCTCCACTTT,CASSHPGSPLHF
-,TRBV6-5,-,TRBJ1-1,TGTGCCAGCAGTTACTCGGTTGGGGTGAACACTGAAGCTTTCTTT,CASSYSVGVNTEAFF